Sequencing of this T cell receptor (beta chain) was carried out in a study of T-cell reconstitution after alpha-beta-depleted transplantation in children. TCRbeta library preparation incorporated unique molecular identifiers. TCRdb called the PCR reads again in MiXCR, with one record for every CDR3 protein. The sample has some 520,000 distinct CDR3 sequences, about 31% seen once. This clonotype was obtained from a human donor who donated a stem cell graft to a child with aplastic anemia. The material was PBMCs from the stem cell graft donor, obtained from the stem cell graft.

The CDR3 DNA sequence: TGCAGTGCTACCGGACAGGGAGGTACTGAAGCTTTCTTT. Translation: CSATGQGGTEAFF. The rearrangement links TRBV20-1 to TRBJ1-1, with TRBD1 identical over 8 bases. The CDR3 contains 13 residues. V shed 4 bases, J shed 5 bases, and the junction held 6 bases outside the gene matches. The germline CDR1 and CDR2 sequences are DFQATT and SNEGSKA (reference sequence).